One and the same sample provided the 19 T cell receptor beta chains below, sequenced in a study of blood T cell repertoires in COVID-19. TCRdb keeps only in-frame clones here, not all; method: immunoSEQ multiplex PCR. The sample holds some 150,000 clones; 80% to 90% are singletons and the top ten take around 7.7%. Sequenced material: peripheral blood. These TCRs come from a man in his forties who had recovered from COVID-19.

The chain is built from TRBV5-1 and TRBJ2-2, with TRBD2 identical over 14 bases. This CDR3 region has 18 residues. V lost 0 bases to trimming and J lost 4 bases; unmatched junction nucleotides: 5. From germline, CDR1 is SGHRS and CDR2 YFSETQ. DNA of the CDR3: TGCGCCAGCAGCTTGGAAGCGGGACTAGCGGGAGTCACCGGGGAGCTGTTTTTT. Amino acids: CASSLEAGLAGVTGELFF.

The rearrangement links TRBV6-5 to TRBJ2-7, with TRBD2 matching 14 bases. The CDR3 is 15 amino acids. The V and J ends lost 5 bases and 7 bases, in that order; junction bases with no gene match: 7. Germline V gene data show CDR1 as MNHEY and CDR2 as SVGAGI. CDR3 sequence (DNA): TGTGCCAGCAGTAAAACGGGACTAGCGGGGGATGAGCAGTACTTC. Protein product: CASSKTGLAGDEQYF.

The V gene is TRBV20-1, the J gene TRBJ2-3; D is perhaps TRBD1 (6 bases). Germline V lookup: CDR1 DFQATT, CDR2 SNEGSKA (reference sequence). This CDR3 region has 15 residues. Trimming took 3 bases from V and 1 from J, leaving 14 bases between them. CDR3 sequence (DNA): TGCAGTGCTAGTGACAGGTTCCATGGCACAGATACGCAGTATTTT. Translation: CSASDRFHGTDTQYF.

This clone was seen a few times. This chain joins TRBV7-8 and TRBJ2-6; D is possibly TRBD2 (5 bases). Trimming shortened V by 1 base and J by 1 base, and 11 bases separated the two germline ends. Germline V gene lookup returns CDR1 SGHVS and CDR2 FQNEAQ. This CDR3 has 17 amino acids. The CDR3 loop reads CASSLDSGSSGANVLTF. DNA for the CDR3: TGTGCCAGCAGCTTAGACTCGGGGAGTTCTGGGGCCAACGTCCTGACTTTC.

This chain connects TRBV28 to TRBJ2-5; 12 nucleotides line up with TRBD1. Germline trimming cut 4 bases from V and 7 bases from J; bases unmatched to any gene: 13. CDR1 MDHEN and CDR2 SYDVKM come from the germline V gene. The CDR3 loop spans 17 amino acids. The CDR3 sequence: CASSYSIRDRGQLTQYF. The CDR3 DNA sequence: TGTGCCAGCAGTTACTCTATCCGGGACAGGGGGCAGTTGACCCAGTACTTC.

The chain links TRBV28 to TRBJ1-5, with D perhaps TRBD1 (6 bases). Germline V gene data show CDR1 as MDHEN and CDR2 as SYDVKM. The CDR3 contains 14 residues. V lost 3 bases and J 9 bases, leaving 15 bases between the germline ends. CDR3 loop: CASSLWTEAAPQHF. CDR3 DNA sequence: TGTGCCAGCAGTTTGTGGACAGAAGCCGCGCCCCAGCATTTT.

The chain is built from TRBV7-9 and TRBJ1-5, with a possible D match to TRBD1 (6 bases). V was shortened by 1 base and J by 3 bases, with 7 bases between the two germline ends. CDR1 is SEHNR and CDR2 is FQNEAQ in the germline V gene (reference sequence). The CDR3 contains 14 residues. CDR3 nucleotides: TGTGCCAGCAGCTTAGGGGGGCCCAATCAGCCCCAGCATTTT. It encodes CASSLGGPNQPQHF.

The chain joins TRBV7-8 to TRBJ2-7; 10 bases align to TRBD1. The germline gives CDR1 SGHVS, CDR2 FQNEAQ. With 5 bases clipped from V and 2 bases from J, the junction kept 6 bases outside the gene matches. The CDR3 is 15 residues long. The CDR3 loop reads CASSKDGTGAYEQYF. The CDR3, as DNA: TGTGCCAGCAGCAAAGACGGGACAGGGGCCTACGAGCAGTACTTC. Drawing the rest from reference TRBV7-8 and TRBJ2-7, the complete variable domain is GAGVSQSPRYKVAKRGQDVALRCDPISGHVSLFWYQQALGQGPEFLTYFQNEAQLDKSGLPSDRFFAERPEGSVSTLKIQRTQQEDSAVYLCASSKDGTGAYEQYFGPGTRLTVT.

This chain links TRBV7-2 with TRBJ2-2, with D unclear. The germline gives CDR1 SGHTA, CDR2 FQGNSA. CDR3 length equals 14 residues. Trimming shortened V by 2 bases and J by 7 bases, and 11 bases separated the two germline ends. The CDR3 sequence: CASSLSWARGELFF. Here the CDR3 DNA reads TGTGCCAGCAGCTTATCATGGGCTCGCGGGGAGCTGTTTTTT.

V usage is TRBV6-5 and J usage is TRBJ2-7, with D possibly TRBD1 on 5 matching bases. The CDR3 spans 15 residues. V lost 6 bases and J 3 bases, leaving 18 bases between the germline ends. Germline V CDR1 and CDR2: MNHEY, SVGAGI. The CDR3 DNA reads TGTGCCAGCAGCCGTAGGGAAAGGGGCCTCTACGAGCAGTACTTC. Its protein product is CASSRRERGLYEQYF.

The chain carries TRBV5-4 and TRBJ2-1; 13 nucleotides match TRBD2. Germline V gene lookup returns CDR1 SGHNT and CDR2 YYREEE (reference sequence). Trimming removed 4 bases from V and 9 bases from J; junction bases left unmatched: 7. The length of the CDR3 is 15 residues. CDR3 sequence reads: CASSPTSGGAGEQFF. CDR3 sequence (DNA): TGTGCCAGCAGCCCCACTAGCGGGGGGGCCGGTGAGCAGTTCTTC.

The chain joins TRBV10-3 to TRBJ1-6; 7 nucleotides match TRBD1. With V trimmed by 6 bases and J by 6 bases, 2 bases remained unmatched. Germline values: CDR1 ENHRY, CDR2 SYGVKD. There are 13 residues in the CDR3. This chain's CDR3 is CAIRGDSNSPLHF. CDR3 nucleotides: TGTGCCATCAGGGGGGACAGTAATTCACCCCTCCACTTT.

This clone has a handful of counts. The rearrangement uses TRBV4-1 and TRBJ2-3; D is possibly TRBD2 (6 bases). Per the germline V gene, CDR1 is MGHRA and CDR2 is YSYEKL. Trimming left V 1 base short and J 1 base short, with 18 bases between. The CDR3 is 18 residues long. This CDR3 is CASSQVPIGEVGTDTQYF. In DNA, the CDR3 is TGCGCCAGCAGCCAAGTCCCCATTGGGGAGGTTGGCACAGATACGCAGTATTTT.

The chain combines TRBV30 with TRBJ2-1; possible D gene TRBD1, 6 bases. CDR1 and CDR2 from the germline V gene are GTSNPN and SVGIG (reference sequence). Deletions cut 0 bases from V and 4 bases from J, with 10 bases between. The CDR3 consists of 14 residues. The CDR3 DNA reads as TGTGCCTGGAGTGTGACAGGTTTGTACAATGAGCAGTTCTTC. Its protein is CAWSVTGLYNEQFF.

The rearrangement links TRBV3-1 (or the pseudogene TRBV3-2) to TRBJ2-7, with D perhaps TRBD2 (5 bases). The germline V gene encodes CDR1 LGHDT and CDR2 YNNKEL (reference sequence). The CDR3 contains 14 residues. V lost 0 bases and J lost 2, with 8 bases in between. The CDR3 sequence is CASSQDIGTYEQYF. CDR3 sequence (DNA): TGTGCCAGCAGCCAAGATATCGGGACCTACGAGCAGTACTTC.

The chain links TRBV5-6 to TRBJ2-7; 8 nucleotides align to TRBD2. The V and J ends lost 4 bases and 0 bases, in that order; junction bases with no gene match: 9. CDR1 is SGHDT, CDR2 YYEEEE, per germline. This CDR3 spans 16 amino acids. CDR3 residues: CASSNWGGRSSYEQYF. The CDR3 bases are TGTGCCAGCAGCAACTGGGGCGGGAGGAGCTCCTACGAGCAGTACTTC. Full variable domain (remainder filled in from reference TRBV5-6 and TRBJ2-7): DAGVTQSPTHLIKTRGQQVTLRCSPKSGHDTVSWYQQALGQGPQFIFQYYEEEERQRGNFPDRFSGHQFPNYSSELNVNALLLGDSALYLCASSNWGGRSSYEQYFGPGTRLTVT.

The chain has TRBV11-2 and TRBJ2-3; TRBD2 matches 7 bases. Germline CDR1 SGHAT, CDR2 FQNNGV. V trimming: 2 bases; J trimming: 2 bases; junction bases outside the gene matches: 7. This CDR3 has 16 amino acids. The CDR3 region is CASSLSGGSDTDTQYF. The CDR3 DNA reads as TGTGCCAGCAGCTTAAGTGGCGGGAGTGACACAGATACGCAGTATTTT.

A few counts support this clone. A read error may produce the germline difference seen at one junction end. The genes are TRBV7-2 and TRBJ1-2; D gene uncertain. Germline V gives CDR1 SGHTA, CDR2 FQGNSA. The CDR3 length is 12 residues. This CDR3 is CACSDNGYGYTF. CDR3 bases: TGTGCCTGCAGCGATAACGGCTATGGCTACACCTTC.

The chain joins TRBV4-2 to TRBJ2-3, with a tentative D call TRBD1 (6 bases). The CDR3 spans 16 residues. V lost 4 bases, J lost 0 bases, and 14 bases lay in between. Looked up from germline, CDR1 is LGHNA and CDR2 is YNFKEQ. The CDR3 DNA is TGTGCCAGCAGCCTTCGGGACATGGCTAGCACAGATACGCAGTATTTT. Translating it yields CASSLRDMASTDTQYF.